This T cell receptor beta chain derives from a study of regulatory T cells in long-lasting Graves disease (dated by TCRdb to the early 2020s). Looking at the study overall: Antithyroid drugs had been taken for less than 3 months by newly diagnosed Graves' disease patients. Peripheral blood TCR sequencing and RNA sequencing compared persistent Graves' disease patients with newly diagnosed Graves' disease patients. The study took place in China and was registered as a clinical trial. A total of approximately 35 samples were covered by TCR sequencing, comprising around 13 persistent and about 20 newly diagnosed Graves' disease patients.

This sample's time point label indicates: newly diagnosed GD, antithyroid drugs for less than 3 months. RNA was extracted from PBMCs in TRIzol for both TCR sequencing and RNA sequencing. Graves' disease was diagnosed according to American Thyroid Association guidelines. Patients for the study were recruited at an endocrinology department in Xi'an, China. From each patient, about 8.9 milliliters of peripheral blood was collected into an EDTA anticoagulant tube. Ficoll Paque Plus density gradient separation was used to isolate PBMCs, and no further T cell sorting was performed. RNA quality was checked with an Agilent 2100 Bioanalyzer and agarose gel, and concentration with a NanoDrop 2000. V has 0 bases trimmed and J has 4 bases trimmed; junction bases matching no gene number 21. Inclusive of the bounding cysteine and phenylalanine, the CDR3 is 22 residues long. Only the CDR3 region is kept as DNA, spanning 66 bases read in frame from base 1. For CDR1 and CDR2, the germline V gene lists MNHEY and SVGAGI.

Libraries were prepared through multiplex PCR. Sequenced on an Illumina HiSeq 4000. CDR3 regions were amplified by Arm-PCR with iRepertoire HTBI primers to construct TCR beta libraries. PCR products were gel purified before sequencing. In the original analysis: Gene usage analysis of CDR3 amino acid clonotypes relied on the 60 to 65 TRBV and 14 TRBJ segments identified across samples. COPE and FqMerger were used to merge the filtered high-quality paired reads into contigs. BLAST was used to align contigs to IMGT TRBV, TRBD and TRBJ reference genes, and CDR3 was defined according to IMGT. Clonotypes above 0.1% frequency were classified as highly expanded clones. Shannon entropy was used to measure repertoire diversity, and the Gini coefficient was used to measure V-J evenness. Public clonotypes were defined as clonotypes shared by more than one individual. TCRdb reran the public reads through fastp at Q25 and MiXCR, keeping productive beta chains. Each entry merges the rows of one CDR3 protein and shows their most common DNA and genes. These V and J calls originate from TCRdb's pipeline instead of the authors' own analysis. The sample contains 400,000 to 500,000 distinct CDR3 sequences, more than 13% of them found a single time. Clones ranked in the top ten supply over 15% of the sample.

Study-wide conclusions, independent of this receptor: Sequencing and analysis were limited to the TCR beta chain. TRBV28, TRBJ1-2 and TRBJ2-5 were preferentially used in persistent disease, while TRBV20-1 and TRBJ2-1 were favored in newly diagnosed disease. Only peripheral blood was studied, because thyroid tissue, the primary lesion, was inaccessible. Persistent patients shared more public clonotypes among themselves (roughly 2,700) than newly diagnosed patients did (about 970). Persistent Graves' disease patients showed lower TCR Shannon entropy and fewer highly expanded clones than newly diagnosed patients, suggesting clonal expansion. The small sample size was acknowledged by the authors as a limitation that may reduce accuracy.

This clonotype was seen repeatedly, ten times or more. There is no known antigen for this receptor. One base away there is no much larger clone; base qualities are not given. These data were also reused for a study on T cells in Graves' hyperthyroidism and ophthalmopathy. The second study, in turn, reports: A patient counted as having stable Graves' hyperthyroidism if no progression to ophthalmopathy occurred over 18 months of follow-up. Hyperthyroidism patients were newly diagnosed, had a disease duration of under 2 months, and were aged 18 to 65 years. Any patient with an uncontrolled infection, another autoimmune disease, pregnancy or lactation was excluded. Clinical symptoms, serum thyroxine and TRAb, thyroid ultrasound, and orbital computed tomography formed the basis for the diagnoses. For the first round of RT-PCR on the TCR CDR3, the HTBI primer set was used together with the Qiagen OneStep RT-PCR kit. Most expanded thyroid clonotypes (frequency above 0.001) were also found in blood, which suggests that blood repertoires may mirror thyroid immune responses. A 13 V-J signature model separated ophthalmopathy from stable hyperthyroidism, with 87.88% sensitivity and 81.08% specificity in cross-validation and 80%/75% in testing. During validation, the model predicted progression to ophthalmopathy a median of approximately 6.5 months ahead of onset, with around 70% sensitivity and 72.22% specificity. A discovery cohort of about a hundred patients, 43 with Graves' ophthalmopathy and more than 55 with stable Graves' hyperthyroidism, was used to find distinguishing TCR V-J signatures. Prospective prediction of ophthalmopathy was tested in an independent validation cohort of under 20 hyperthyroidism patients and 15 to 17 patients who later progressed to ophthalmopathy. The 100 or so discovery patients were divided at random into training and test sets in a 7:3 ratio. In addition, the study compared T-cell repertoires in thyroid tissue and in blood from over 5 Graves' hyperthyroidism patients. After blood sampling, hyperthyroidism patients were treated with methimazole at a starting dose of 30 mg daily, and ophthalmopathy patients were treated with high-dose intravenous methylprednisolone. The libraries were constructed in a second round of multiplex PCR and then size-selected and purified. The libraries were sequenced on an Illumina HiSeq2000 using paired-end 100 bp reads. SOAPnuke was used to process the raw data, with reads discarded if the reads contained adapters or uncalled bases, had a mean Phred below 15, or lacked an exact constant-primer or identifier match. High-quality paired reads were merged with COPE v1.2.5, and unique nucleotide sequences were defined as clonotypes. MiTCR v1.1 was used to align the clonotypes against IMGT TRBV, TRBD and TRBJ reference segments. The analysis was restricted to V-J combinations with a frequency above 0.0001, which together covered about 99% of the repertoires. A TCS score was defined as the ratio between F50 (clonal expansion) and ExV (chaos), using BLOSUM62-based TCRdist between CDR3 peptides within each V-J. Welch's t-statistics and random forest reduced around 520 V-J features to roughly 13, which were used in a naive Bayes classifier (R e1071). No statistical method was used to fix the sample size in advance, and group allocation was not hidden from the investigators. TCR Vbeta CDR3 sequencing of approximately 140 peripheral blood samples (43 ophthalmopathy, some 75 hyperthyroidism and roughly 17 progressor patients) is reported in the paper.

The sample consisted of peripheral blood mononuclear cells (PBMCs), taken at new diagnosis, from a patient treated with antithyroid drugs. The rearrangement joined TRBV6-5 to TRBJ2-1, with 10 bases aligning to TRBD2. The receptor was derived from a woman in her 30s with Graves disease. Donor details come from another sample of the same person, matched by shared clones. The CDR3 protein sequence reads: CASSYSRVSRLAGPRGYNEQFF. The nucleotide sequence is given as TGTGCCAGCAGTTACTCCCGGGTGTCTAGACTAGCGGGCCCAAGAGGGTACAATGAGCAGTTCTTC.